These 21 T cell receptor beta chains originate from one sample sequenced in a study of early T cells in non-severe SARS-CoV-2 infection. TCRdb recomputed calls from the 5' RACE reads with MiXCR, one row per CDR3 protein. The sample holds over 55,000 distinct CDR3 sequences, roughly an eighth seen once. The sample was whole blood. These TCRs come from an adult who was a healthcare worker with PCR-confirmed SARS-CoV-2 infection or an uninfected control (not recorded which).

The CDR3 reads CSVGSGTAVNYGYTF. In nucleotides, the CDR3 is TGCAGCGTTGGTTCCGGGACCGCGGTGAACTATGGCTACACCTTC. The rearrangement joins TRBV29-1 to TRBJ1-2; possibly TRBD1 for D (5 bases). Germline values: CDR1 SQVTM, CDR2 ANQGSEA. CDR3 size: 15 residues. V gave up 4 bases and J gave up 2 bases, with 17 bases separating them.

This clonotype was counted ten times or more. The V and J genes are TRBV6-4 and TRBJ2-2, with 8 positions matching TRBD1. The germline V gene has CDR1 MRHNA and CDR2 SNTAGT. Trimming cost V 4 bases and J 4 bases; bases outside gene matches: 11. The length of the CDR3 is 17 residues. CDR3 DNA: TGTGCCAGCAGTGCCGGTAGACAGGGGAGTAGCACCGGGGAGCTGTTTTTT. The encoded protein is CASSAGRQGSSTGELFF.

The sample holds a few counts of this clonotype. The V gene is TRBV12-3 or TRBV12-4, the J gene TRBJ2-5; 7 bases fit TRBD2. The V and J ends lost 6 bases and 4 bases, in that order; junction bases with no gene match: 8. The CDR3 extends over 14 amino acids. CDR3 DNA: TGTGCCAGCAGCGAAAGGGGAGGGATAGAGACCCAGTACTTC. It codes for CASSERGGIETQYF.

This sequence joins TRBV7-9 and TRBJ1-3; D uncertain. The CDR3 loop spans 16 amino acids. Trimming removed 5 bases from V and 0 bases from J, with 14 bases in between. The germline V gene encodes CDR1 SEHNR and CDR2 FQNEAQ (reference sequence). CDR3 in amino acids: CASSNLQNPSGNTIYF. DNA for the CDR3: TGTGCCAGCAGCAACCTACAGAACCCCTCTGGAAACACCATATATTTT.

This clonotype was observed many times. This sequence joins TRBV12-3 or TRBV12-4 and TRBJ2-3; TRBD1 aligns across 7 bases. Trimming at V came to 4 bases and at J to 0 bases, leaving 4 bases not matched to a gene. The CDR3 runs 15 residues. Here the CDR3 DNA reads TGTGCCAGCAGTTCCGGGACAGAGAGCACAGATACGCAGTATTTT. Its protein is CASSSGTESTDTQYF.

This clonotype was seen at least ten times. This chain uses TRBV19 with TRBJ1-5, with D possibly matching TRBD1 (5 bases). In germline, CDR1 is LNHDA, CDR2 SQIVND (reference sequence). The CDR3 is 14 amino acids. V was shortened by 6 bases and J by 4 bases, with 13 bases between the two germline ends. The CDR3 DNA is TGTGCCAGTAGCCCCGGGACGGATAATCAGCCCCAGCATTTT. As protein: CASSPGTDNQPQHF.

The chain recombines TRBV5-1 with TRBJ1-1, with TRBD1 matching 7 bases. V dropped 3 bases and J dropped 2; count of bases not matched to a gene: 4. This CDR3 spans 14 amino acids. CDR1 and CDR2 from the germline V gene are SGHRS and YFSETQ. The CDR3 region has the DNA TGCGCCAGCAGCTCGACAGGGCGAAACACTGAAGCTTTCTTT. Its translation is CASSSTGRNTEAFF.

This clonotype was seen many times. This chain links TRBV27 with TRBJ1-5, with 9 nucleotides matching TRBD1. Germline lookup yields CDR1 MNHEY and CDR2 SMNVEV (reference sequence). This CDR3 is 17 amino acids long. The V gene end was trimmed by 1 base and the J gene end by 2 bases; junction bases not matched to a gene: 6. The CDR3 spells CASSLFSGQGRNQPQHF. CDR3 in DNA: TGTGCCAGCAGTTTATTTTCGGGACAGGGTCGCAATCAGCCCCAGCATTTT.

The rearrangement uses TRBV5-4 and TRBJ1-4; 9 nucleotides match TRBD1. Germline assignment: CDR1 SGHNT and CDR2 YYREEE (reference sequence). The CDR3 runs to 13 residues. V dropped 4 bases and J dropped 6; count of bases not matched to a gene: 1. The CDR3 protein is CASSDRGDEKLFF. Here the CDR3 DNA reads TGTGCCAGCAGCGACAGGGGGGATGAAAAACTGTTTTTT.

This clonotype was detected ten times or more. V is TRBV10-1 and J is TRBJ2-3; TRBD1 agrees at 10 bases. CDR3 length: 16 amino acids. The J segment lost 2 bases and the V segment lost 2 bases, leaving 4 bases of the junction unmatched. The germline V gene has CDR1 WNHNN and CDR2 SYGVQD (reference sequence). This CDR3 reads CASSETTGGNTDTQYF. The CDR3 bases are TGCGCCAGCAGTGAGACGACAGGGGGCAACACAGATACGCAGTATTTT.

The table lists this clonotype with many counts. J is TRBJ1-1 and V is TRBV4-1, with 7 bases aligning to TRBD1. After removal of 0 bases from V and 7 bases from J, the junction contained 8 bases not matched to a gene. Germline assignment: CDR1 MGHRA and CDR2 YSYEKL. This CDR3 contains 15 residues. The CDR3 sequence is CASSQDRVWTGEAFF. The CDR3 nucleotides read TGCGCCAGCAGCCAAGATAGAGTATGGACAGGTGAAGCTTTCTTT.

The table lists this clonotype with many counts. This sequence joins TRBV28 and TRBJ1-5; a possible D gene is TRBD1 (5 bases). Germline CDR1 and CDR2: MDHEN and SYDVKM. V was shortened by 9 bases and J by 7 bases, with 25 bases between the two germline ends. The CDR3 loop spans 16 amino acids. The CDR3 DNA reads as TGTGCCAGTGCCGTTGGCCCCGGCAGGGATAACCAGCCCCAGCATTTT. This codes for CASAVGPGRDNQPQHF. Supplemented by reference TRBV28 and TRBJ1-5, the full variable domain reads DVKVTQSSRYLVKRTGEKVFLECVQDMDHENMFWYRQDPGLGLRLIYFSYDVKMKEKGDIPEGYSVSREKKERFSLILESASTNQTSMYLCASAVGPGRDNQPQHFGDGTRLSIL.

The sample holds a few counts of this clonotype. The genes are TRBV10-3 and TRBJ1-3; weak D call: TRBD1 (6 bases). CDR1 and CDR2 (germline): ENHRY, SYGVKD. Deletions cut 4 bases from V and 1 base from J, with 11 bases between. The CDR3 loop spans 15 amino acids. DNA for the CDR3: TGTGCCATCAGTGCTCCAACAGGGTCTGGAAACACCATATATTTT. It encodes CAISAPTGSGNTIYF.

This clonotype has only a few counts. The V call is TRBV12-3 or TRBV12-4, the J call TRBJ1-2; weak D call: TRBD1 (6 bases). The CDR3 has 15 residues. V was cut by 5 bases and J by 4 bases, with 17 bases left in between. Here the CDR3 reads CASSPAGGEVYGYTF. The CDR3 region has the DNA TGTGCCAGCAGTCCCGCCGGGGGCGAAGTCTATGGCTACACCTTC.

This rearrangement joins TRBV7-3 to TRBJ1-6; the D is unclear. CDR3 length: 13 amino acids. Per germline, CDR1 SGHTA and CDR2 FQGTGA. V was pared by 1 base and J by 9 bases, with 7 bases between. For the CDR3, the DNA is TGTGCCAGCAGCTTAAGGCCGGGTTCACCCCTCCACTTT. Translation gives CASSLRPGSPLHF.

This clonotype was counted only a few times. This rearrangement joins TRBV12-3 or TRBV12-4 to TRBJ2-2, with 10 bases identical to TRBD2. This CDR3 contains 15 residues. Germline trimming cut 5 bases from V and 5 bases from J; bases unmatched to any gene: 5. The DNA for the CDR3 is TGTGCCAGCAGTCGCGGGACTAGCGTGACCGGGGAGCTGTTTTTT. The encoded protein is CASSRGTSVTGELFF.

As for this clonotype: Possible read error: a much larger clone is one base away. The rearrangement links TRBV2 to TRBJ1-1, with a tentative D call TRBD1 (6 bases). The germline V gene has CDR1 SNHLY and CDR2 FYNNEI. The CDR3 consists of 12 residues. The CDR3 sequence is CDSLKGGTEAFF. The CDR3 DNA sequence: TGTGACAGCCTCAAAGGGGGGACTGAAGCTTTCTTT.

The sample holds many counts of this clonotype. The chain combines TRBV5-1 with TRBJ2-1; a weak D match, TRBD2 (6 bases). The CDR3 has 13 amino acids. Trimming took off 3 bases at V and 7 bases at J, with 11 bases between the two ends. The V gene's germline CDR1 is SGHRS and CDR2 YFSETQ. The CDR3 protein is CASSSGRGNEQFF. CDR3 in DNA: TGCGCCAGCAGCTCCGGGCGGGGAAATGAGCAGTTCTTC.

This clonotype was seen ten or more times. The gene calls are TRBV19 and TRBJ2-4; 7 bases fit TRBD1. The germline V gene has CDR1 LNHDA and CDR2 SQIVND (reference sequence). This CDR3 spans 14 amino acids. Trimming cost V 6 bases and J 7 bases; bases outside gene matches: 9. The CDR3 DNA sequence: TGTGCCAGTAGCCTGCTGGGACAGTACAACATTCAGTACTTC. It translates to CASSLLGQYNIQYF.

The chain has TRBV2 and TRBJ2-5; D may be TRBD2 (5 bases). The CDR3 has 12 residues. With 10 bases removed from V and 5 bases from J, the gap between germline ends came to 14 bases. CDR1 SNHLY and CDR2 FYNNEI come from the germline V gene. The CDR3 DNA reads TGTGCCACCCCTGGGCCGGGGGAGACCCAGTACTTC. Translation gives CATPGPGETQYF.

This clonotype appeared a single time. The chain combines TRBV6-1 with TRBJ1-5; 10 bases align to TRBD1. Germline V gives CDR1 MNHNS, CDR2 SASEGT. The CDR3 is 14 residues long. J lost 7 bases, V lost 4 bases, and 4 bases had no gene match. The CDR3 is CASSGGTGEQPQHF. CDR3 nucleotides: TGTGCCAGCAGTGGAGGGACAGGGGAGCAGCCCCAGCATTTT.